This T cell receptor beta chain was sequenced for a study of T cells in Graves' hyperthyroidism and ophthalmopathy. Points from the study as a whole: The model anticipated ophthalmopathy a median approximately six months pre-onset. Researchers report that a 13 V-J model separated ophthalmopathy from stable hyperthyroidism.

Using RNA transcripts as the source, TCR beta CDR3 regions were amplified. A first-round RT-PCR of the TCR CDR3 used the HTBI primer set. One entry per CDR3 protein, called by TCRdb with MiXCR from the multiplex PCR reads. The profile shows around 700,000 distinct CDR3 sequences, roughly 20% of them singletons. For this clonotype: Its antigen is unknown.

The CDR3 spans 16 residues. Germline trimming cut 6 bases from V and 5 bases from J; bases unmatched to any gene: 10. Sequencing was carried out using blood. The receptor comes from a woman aged 50 to 65 with Graves' hyperthyroidism that later progressed to Graves' ophthalmopathy. The chain has TRBV12-3 or TRBV12-4 and TRBJ2-5; TRBD1 agrees at 12 bases. CDR3: CASREAGQGAFETQYF. The CDR3 DNA is TGTGCCAGCAGAGAGGCGGGACAGGGGGCGTTTGAGACCCAGTACTTC.